The 10 T cell receptor beta chains reported below all come from one sample, sequenced in a study of cytomegalovirus exposure and HLA in healthy donors. 60 Vbeta and 13 Jbeta primers were used in PCR. Profiling relied on immunoSEQ multiplex PCR, and the TCRdb table lists in-frame clones only, not all of them. Of some 160,000 clones listed, 9.4% are singletons. Sequencing was carried out using PBMCs. The receptors derive from a male donor in good health and CMV-seronegative.

The chain recombines TRBV2 with TRBJ1-1; TRBD1 matches at 7 bases. The CDR3 has 15 residues. From germline, CDR1 is SNHLY and CDR2 FYNNEI. V shed 0 bases, J shed 7 bases, and the junction held 8 bases outside the gene matches. The CDR3 nucleotides are TGTGCCAGCAGTGAAGCGTACCGAGGGGGCCTTGAAGCTTTCTTT. Amino acid sequence: CASSEAYRGGLEAFF.

The chain carries TRBV6-1 and TRBJ2-7; tentatively, D is TRBD1 (5 bases). With 0 bases removed from V and 4 bases from J, the gap between germline ends came to 22 bases. Per germline, CDR1 MNHNS and CDR2 SASEGT. This CDR3 spans 18 amino acids. The CDR3 sequence is CASSEAQAGWEGKYEQYF. The DNA of the CDR3 is TGTGCCAGCAGTGAAGCGCAAGCAGGGTGGGAAGGAAAGTACGAGCAGTACTTC.

The chain recombines TRBV21-1 with TRBJ1-2. TRBV21-1 has pseudogene status. The CDR3 covers 14 residues. The CDR3 loop is CASSPGLINCGYTF. The CDR3 nucleotides read TGTGCCAGCAGTCCGGGACTGATTAACTGTGGCTACACCTTC.

The chain carries TRBV2 and TRBJ2-1; 10 positions match TRBD2. V shed 4 bases, J shed 5 bases, and the junction held 14 bases outside the gene matches. Germline loops: CDR1 SNHLY, CDR2 FYNNEI. The CDR3 has 18 amino acids. CDR3: CASSGTLAGVSPNNEQFF. CDR3 sequence (DNA): TGTGCCAGCAGTGGAACTCTAGCGGGAGTATCCCCGAACAATGAGCAGTTCTTC.

There are a few counts of this clone. The V call is TRBV28, the J call TRBJ2-3, with D perhaps matching TRBD1 (6 bases). Germline lookup yields CDR1 MDHEN and CDR2 SYDVKM. The CDR3 length is 16 residues. V lost 5 bases, J lost 3 bases, and 18 bases lay in between. CDR3 nucleotides: TGTGCCAGCAGTCCCGGCTGGGGGCGGTTAACAGATACGCAGTATTTT. It codes for CASSPGWGRLTDTQYF.

Concerning this clone: One junction end does not reproduce the germline sequence, and a read error may be involved. The chain joins TRBV7-3 to TRBJ1-1, with a possible D match to TRBD1 (5 bases). CDR1 is SGHTA, CDR2 FQGTGA, per germline. The CDR3 is made up of 14 amino acids. DNA of the CDR3: TGTGCCAGCAGCCAACAACCGGCGGACACTGAAGTTTTCTTT. Its translation: CASSQQPADTEVFF.

This clone occurred a few times. The genes are TRBV19 and TRBJ2-7, with 8 bases lining up with TRBD1. The CDR3 contains 13 residues. V was clipped by 2 bases and J by 7 bases; unmatched bases: 4. CDR1 and CDR2 (germline): LNHDA, SQIVND (reference sequence). The CDR3: CASSIQGADEQYF. The CDR3 DNA reads TGTGCCAGTAGTATACAGGGGGCGGATGAGCAGTACTTC.

There are a few counts of this clone. V is TRBV5-4 and J is TRBJ1-1, with a tentative D call TRBD1 (5 bases). The V end was cut by 3 bases, the J end by 8 bases, with 11 bases between. The CDR3 is 12 amino acids. Germline values: CDR1 SGHNT, CDR2 YYREEE (reference sequence). CDR3 sequence: CASSWDGGEAFF. The CDR3 nucleotides are TGTGCCAGCAGCTGGGACGGGGGAGAAGCTTTCTTT. Variable domain in full (rest from reference TRBV5-4 and TRBJ1-1): ETGVTQSPTHLIKTRGQQVTLRCSSQSGHNTVSWYQQALGQGPQFIFQYYREEENGRGNFPPRFSGLQFPNYSSELNVNALELDDSALYLCASSWDGGEAFFGQGTRLTVV.

The V gene is TRBV4-2, the J gene TRBJ2-3; D perhaps matches TRBD2 (6 bases). There are 15 residues in the CDR3. Trimming removed 1 base at V and 6 bases at J, with 14 bases between. CDR1 is LGHNA and CDR2 is YNFKEQ in the germline V gene. CDR3 sequence (DNA): TGTGCCAGCAGCCAAGCGGGCGGGGAATCGGATACGCAGTATTTT. Translated: CASSQAGGESDTQYF.

There are a few counts of this clone. The chain uses TRBV19 and TRBJ2-1; the match to TRBD2 covers 12 bases. CDR1 and CDR2 from the germline V gene are LNHDA and SQIVND (reference sequence). CDR3 size: 11 residues. The trim removed 9 bases at V and 10 bases at J, leaving 1 base unmatched. For the CDR3, the DNA is TGTGCCAGCGGACTAGCGGGAGAGCAGTTCTTC. Its translation: CASGLAGEQFF.